The rows below give T cell receptor beta chains drawn from one sample of a study of regulatory T cells in long-lasting Graves disease. Via MiXCR, TCRdb re-called the multiplex PCR reads, giving one row per CDR3 protein. The sample includes about 540,000 distinct CDR3 sequences, approximately 12% seen only once; the top ten take approximately 9.3%. This sample also belongs to another study, concerning T cells in Graves' hyperthyroidism and ophthalmopathy.

The starting material was peripheral blood mononuclear cells (PBMCs), obtained at new diagnosis, from a patient treated with antithyroid drugs. The receptor source for this set is a man aged 25-40 years with Graves disease. The CDR3 runs from the conserved cysteine through the conserved F or W. The D gene is left open where the match is weak. Not all rows give a size; the values are once, few, many and, for expanded clones, a class.

d_gene | j_gene | abundance | v_gene | CDR3aa | CDR3nt
NA | TRBJ2-3 | many | TRBV12-3/TRBV12-4 | CASSLAPAGHTDTQYF | TGTGCCAGCAGTTTAGCGCCGGCAGGGCACACAGATACGCAGTATTTT
NA | TRBJ2-7 | NA | TRBV18 | CASSPRQQLGMNEQYF | TGTGCCAGCTCACCCCGTCAACAGTTGGGGATGAACGAGCAGTACTTC
NA | TRBJ2-7 | many | TRBV7-9 | CASSGGRPSYEQYF | TGTGCCAGCAGCGGGGGGAGACCTTCCTACGAGCAGTACTTC
TRBD1 | TRBJ2-1 | NA | TRBV7-6 | CASSLGFKDRGRHEQFF | TGTGCCAGCAGCTTAGGTTTCAAGGACAGGGGGAGGCATGAGCAGTTCTTC
NA | TRBJ2-7 | many | TRBV12-3/TRBV12-4 | CASSRGTYEQYF | TGTGCCAGCAGCCGGGGGACCTACGAGCAGTACTTC
NA | TRBJ2-7 | many | TRBV29-1 | CSVTPGTPYEQYF | TGCAGCGTTACCCCGGGAACCCCCTACGAGCAGTACTTC
NA | TRBJ1-2 | many | TRBV5-1 | CASSLGSGTLTVPNYGYTF | TGCGCCAGCAGCTTGGGGTCCGGCACCTTGACCGTACCTAACTATGGCTACACCTTC
TRBD1 | TRBJ2-7 | many | TRBV2 | CASSQTGASEQYF | TGTGCCAGCAGTCAAACAGGGGCGAGTGAGCAGTACTTC
NA | TRBJ2-7 | many | TRBV12-3/TRBV12-4 | CASSPFRRAREQYF | TGTGCCAGCAGTCCTTTTCGAAGGGCCCGGGAGCAGTACTTC
NA | TRBJ1-2 | many | TRBV3-1 | CASSQDRANYGYTF | TGTGCCAGCAGCCAAGACAGGGCGAACTATGGCTACACCTTC
NA | TRBJ1-4 | NA | TRBV27 | CASSLRGRTNEKLFF | TGTGCCAGCAGTTTACGGGGCAGGACTAATGAAAAACTGTTTTTT
NA | TRBJ1-2 | many | TRBV29-1 | CSVEGVYGYTF | TGCAGCGTTGAAGGGGTTTATGGCTACACCTTC
TRBD2 | TRBJ2-7 | few | TRBV20-1 | CSAREGTSGRGSYEQYF | TGCAGTGCTAGGGAAGGGACTAGCGGGAGGGGGTCCTACGAGCAGTACTTC
NA | TRBJ2-7 | NA | TRBV20-1 | CSAGVGGRAVHEQYF | TGCAGTGCTGGTGTTGGGGGACGGGCGGTCCACGAGCAGTACTTC
TRBD1 | TRBJ1-2 | many | TRBV7-8 | CASSLGAGQGYGYTF | TGTGCCAGCAGCTTAGGTGCGGGACAGGGATACGGCTACACCTTC
TRBD2 | TRBJ2-7 | many | TRBV15 | CATSRDGLAGTGEQYF | TGTGCCACCAGCAGAGACGGACTAGCGGGAACGGGCGAGCAGTACTTC
TRBD1 | TRBJ1-2 | NA | TRBV27 | CASSFRSTGTGYNYGYTF | TGTGCCAGCAGTTTCCGCTCCACCGGGACAGGGTATAACTATGGCTACACCTTC
NA | TRBJ1-2 | many | TRBV6-1 | CASSAKRPRPYRPEANYGYTF | TGTGCCAGCAGTGCGAAAAGACCCCGTCCTTACCGACCCGAGGCTAACTATGGCTACACCTTC